The T cell receptor beta chain described here comes from a study of T cell repertoires in cytomegalovirus infection. Of note for this clonotype: Its target is not known.

TCRdb called the reads again in MiXCR, with one record for every CDR3 protein. The top ten clones hold around an eighth of a sample with about 920,000 distinct CDR3 sequences, roughly 30% of them seen once. CDR1 SNHLY and CDR2 FYNNEI come from the germline V gene. The junction had 8 bases not matched to a gene; V was cut back by 5 bases and J by 10 bases. The CDR3 length is 13 residues. The receptor comes from a human donor in good health (CMV status not recorded). Some clones in this sample may be carry-over from other donors' samples. The starting material was cultured CD8+ T cells from PBMCs, obtained from culture after CMV antigen stimulation. The J gene is TRBJ1-1, the V gene TRBV2, with 9 bases aligning to TRBD1. The CDR3 region has the DNA TGTGCCAGCAGTTCGACACAGGGGGCTGGAGCTTTCTTT. Translating gives CASSSTQGAGAFF.